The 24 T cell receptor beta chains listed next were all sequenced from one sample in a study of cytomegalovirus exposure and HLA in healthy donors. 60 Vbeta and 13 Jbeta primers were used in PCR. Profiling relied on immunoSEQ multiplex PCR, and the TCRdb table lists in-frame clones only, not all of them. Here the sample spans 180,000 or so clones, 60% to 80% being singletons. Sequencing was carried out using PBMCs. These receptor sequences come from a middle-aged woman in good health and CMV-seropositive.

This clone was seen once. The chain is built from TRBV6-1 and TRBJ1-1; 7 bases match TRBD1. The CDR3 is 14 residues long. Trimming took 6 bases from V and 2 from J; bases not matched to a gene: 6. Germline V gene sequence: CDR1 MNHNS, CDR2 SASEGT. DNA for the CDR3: TGTGCCAGCAGGGCCGGGGACAGAAACACTGAAGCTTTCTTT. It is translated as CASRAGDRNTEAFF.

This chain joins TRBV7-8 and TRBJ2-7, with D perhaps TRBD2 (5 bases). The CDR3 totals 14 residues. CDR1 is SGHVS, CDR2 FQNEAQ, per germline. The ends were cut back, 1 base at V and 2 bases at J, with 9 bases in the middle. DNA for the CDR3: TGTGCCAGCAGCTTAGAGCGGAGCACCTACGAGCAGTACTTC. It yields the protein CASSLERSTYEQYF.

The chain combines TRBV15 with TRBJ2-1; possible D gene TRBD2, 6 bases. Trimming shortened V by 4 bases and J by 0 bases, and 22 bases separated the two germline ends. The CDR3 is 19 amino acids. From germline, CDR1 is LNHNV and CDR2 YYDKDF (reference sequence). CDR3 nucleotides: TGTGCCACCAGCAAAAAGTGGGGGGTGGGCAGCGGCTCCTACAATGAGCAGTTCTTC. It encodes CATSKKWGVGSGSYNEQFF.

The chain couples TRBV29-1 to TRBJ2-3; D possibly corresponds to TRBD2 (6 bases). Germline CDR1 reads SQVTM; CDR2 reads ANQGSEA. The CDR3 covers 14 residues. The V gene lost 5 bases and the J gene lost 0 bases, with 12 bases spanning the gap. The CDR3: CSVRGGASTDTQYF. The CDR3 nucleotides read TGCAGCGTTCGAGGCGGGGCCAGCACAGATACGCAGTATTTT.

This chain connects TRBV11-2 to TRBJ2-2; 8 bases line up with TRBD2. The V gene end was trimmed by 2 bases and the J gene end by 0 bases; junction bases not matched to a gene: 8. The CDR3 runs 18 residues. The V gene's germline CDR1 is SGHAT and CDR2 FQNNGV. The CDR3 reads CASSLYNLAGANTGELFF. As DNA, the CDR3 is TGTGCCAGCAGCTTATATAACCTAGCGGGCGCGAACACCGGGGAGCTGTTTTTT.

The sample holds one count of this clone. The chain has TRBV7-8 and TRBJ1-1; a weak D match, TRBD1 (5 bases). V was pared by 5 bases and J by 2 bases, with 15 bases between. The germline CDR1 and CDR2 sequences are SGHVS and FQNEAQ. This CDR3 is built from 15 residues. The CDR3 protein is CASSAGLTDNTEAFF. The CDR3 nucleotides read TGTGCCAGCAGCGCGGGACTAACAGATAACACTGAAGCTTTCTTT.

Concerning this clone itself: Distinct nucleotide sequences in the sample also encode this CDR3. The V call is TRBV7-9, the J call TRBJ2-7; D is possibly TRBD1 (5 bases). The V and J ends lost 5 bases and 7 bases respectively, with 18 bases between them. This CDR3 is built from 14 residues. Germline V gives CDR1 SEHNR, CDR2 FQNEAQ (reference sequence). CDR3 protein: CASSLDVQGREQYF. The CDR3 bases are TGTGCCAGCAGCCTAGACGTTCAGGGCCGGGAGCAGTACTTC.

The CDR3 protein is CASSGETSGRPYEQYF. The CDR3 coding sequence is TGTGCCAGTAGTGGGGAGACTAGCGGGAGGCCCTACGAGCAGTACTTC. V usage is TRBV19 and J usage is TRBJ2-7, with 13 bases matching TRBD2. The CDR3 loop spans 16 amino acids. J was trimmed by 2 bases and V by 5 bases; bases with no gene match: 6. The germline V gene encodes CDR1 LNHDA and CDR2 SQIVND (reference sequence).

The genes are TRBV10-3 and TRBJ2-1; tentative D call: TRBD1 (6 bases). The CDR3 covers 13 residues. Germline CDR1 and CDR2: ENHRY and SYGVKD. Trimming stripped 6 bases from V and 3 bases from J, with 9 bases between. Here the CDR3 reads CAISGQLYNEQFF. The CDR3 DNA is TGTGCCATCAGCGGACAGCTCTACAATGAGCAGTTCTTC.

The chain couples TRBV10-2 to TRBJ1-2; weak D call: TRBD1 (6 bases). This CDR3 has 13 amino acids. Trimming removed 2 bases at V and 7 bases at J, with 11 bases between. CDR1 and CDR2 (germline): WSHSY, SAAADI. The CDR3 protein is CASSETSGVGYTF. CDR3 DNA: TGCGCCAGCAGTGAGACGTCAGGGGTTGGCTACACCTTC.

CDR3 sequence: CSVEAYSGANVLTF. CDR3 DNA sequence: TGCAGCGTTGAAGCCTACTCTGGGGCCAACGTCCTGACTTTC. The V call is TRBV29-1, the J call TRBJ2-6, with unresolved D. The CDR3 length is 14 residues. V was shortened by 1 base and J by 0 bases, with 4 bases between the two germline ends. Germline CDR1 and CDR2: SQVTM and ANQGSEA.

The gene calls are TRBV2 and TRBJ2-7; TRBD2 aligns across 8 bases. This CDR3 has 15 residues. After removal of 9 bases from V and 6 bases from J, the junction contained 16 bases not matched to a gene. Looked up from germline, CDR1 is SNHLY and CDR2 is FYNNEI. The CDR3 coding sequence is TGTGCCAGTAACCGGTTTTCGGGAGGGCTCGGCGAGCAGTACTTC. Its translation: CASNRFSGGLGEQYF.

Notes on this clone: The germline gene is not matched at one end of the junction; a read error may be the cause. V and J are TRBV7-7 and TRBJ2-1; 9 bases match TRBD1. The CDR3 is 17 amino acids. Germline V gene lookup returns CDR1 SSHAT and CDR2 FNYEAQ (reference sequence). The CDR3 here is CASSFYAGTGTYNEQFF. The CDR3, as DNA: TGTGCTAGCAGCTTCTATGCCGGGACAGGGACCTACAATGAGCAGTTCTTC.

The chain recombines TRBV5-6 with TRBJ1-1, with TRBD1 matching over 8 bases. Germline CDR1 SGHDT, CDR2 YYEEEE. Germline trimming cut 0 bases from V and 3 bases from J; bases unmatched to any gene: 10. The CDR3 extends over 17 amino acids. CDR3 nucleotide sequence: TGTGCCAGCAGCTTGGAAACAGGGGGGGGTTCTTACACTGAAGCTTTCTTT. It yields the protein CASSLETGGGSYTEAFF.

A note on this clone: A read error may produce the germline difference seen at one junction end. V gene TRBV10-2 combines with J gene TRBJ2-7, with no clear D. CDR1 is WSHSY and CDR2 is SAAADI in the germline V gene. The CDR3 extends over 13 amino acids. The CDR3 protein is CASSDSYSYGQYF. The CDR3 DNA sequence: TGCGCCAGCAGTGACTCATACTCCTACGGGCAGTACTTC.

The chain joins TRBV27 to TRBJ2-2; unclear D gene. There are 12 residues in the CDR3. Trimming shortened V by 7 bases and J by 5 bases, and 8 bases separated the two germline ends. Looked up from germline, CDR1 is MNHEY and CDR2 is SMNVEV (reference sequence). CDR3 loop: CASKTTTGELFF. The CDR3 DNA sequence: TGTGCCAGCAAAACTACTACCGGGGAGCTGTTTTTT.

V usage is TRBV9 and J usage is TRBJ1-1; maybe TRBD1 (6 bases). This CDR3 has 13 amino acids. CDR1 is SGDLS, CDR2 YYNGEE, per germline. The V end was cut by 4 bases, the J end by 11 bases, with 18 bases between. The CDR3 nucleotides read TGTGCCAGCAGCCTCTCGGACAGCACACAGGCTTTCTTT. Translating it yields CASSLSDSTQAFF.

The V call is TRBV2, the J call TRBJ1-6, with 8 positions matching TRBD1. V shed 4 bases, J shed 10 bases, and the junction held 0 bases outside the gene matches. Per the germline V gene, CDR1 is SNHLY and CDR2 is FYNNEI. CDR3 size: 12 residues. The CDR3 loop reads CASSGTGSPLHF. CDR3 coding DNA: TGTGCCAGCAGTGGGACAGGGTCACCCCTCCACTTT.

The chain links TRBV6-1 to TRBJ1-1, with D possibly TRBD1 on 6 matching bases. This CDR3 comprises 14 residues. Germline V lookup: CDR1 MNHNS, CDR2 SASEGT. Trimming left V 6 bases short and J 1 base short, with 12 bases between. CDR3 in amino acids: CASRAGAPNTEAFF. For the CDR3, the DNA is TGTGCCAGCAGGGCAGGGGCCCCGAACACTGAAGCTTTCTTT.

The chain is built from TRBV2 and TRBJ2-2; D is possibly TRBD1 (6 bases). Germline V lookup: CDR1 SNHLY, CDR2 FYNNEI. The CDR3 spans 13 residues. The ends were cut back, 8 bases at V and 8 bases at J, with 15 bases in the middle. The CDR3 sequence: CASLLEQGGELFF. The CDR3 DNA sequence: TGTGCCAGCCTCCTAGAGCAGGGGGGGGAGCTGTTTTTT.

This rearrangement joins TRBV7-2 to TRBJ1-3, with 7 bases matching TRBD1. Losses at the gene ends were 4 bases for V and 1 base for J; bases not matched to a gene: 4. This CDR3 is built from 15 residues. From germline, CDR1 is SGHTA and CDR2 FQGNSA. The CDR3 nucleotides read TGTGCCAGCAGCTCCGCGACAGGGTCTGGAAACACCATATATTTT. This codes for CASSSATGSGNTIYF.

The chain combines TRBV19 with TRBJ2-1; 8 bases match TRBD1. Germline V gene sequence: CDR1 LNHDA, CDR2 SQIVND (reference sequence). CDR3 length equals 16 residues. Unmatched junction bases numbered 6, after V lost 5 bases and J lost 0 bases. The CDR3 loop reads CASSLLQGGSYNEQFF. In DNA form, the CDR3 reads TGTGCCAGTAGTCTCCTACAGGGGGGCTCCTACAATGAGCAGTTCTTC.

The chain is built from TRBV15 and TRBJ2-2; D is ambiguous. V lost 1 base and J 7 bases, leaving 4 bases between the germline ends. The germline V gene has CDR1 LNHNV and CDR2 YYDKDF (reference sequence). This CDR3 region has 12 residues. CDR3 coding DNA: TGTGCCACCAGCAGAGTGAGCGGGGAGCTGTTTTTT. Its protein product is CATSRVSGELFF.

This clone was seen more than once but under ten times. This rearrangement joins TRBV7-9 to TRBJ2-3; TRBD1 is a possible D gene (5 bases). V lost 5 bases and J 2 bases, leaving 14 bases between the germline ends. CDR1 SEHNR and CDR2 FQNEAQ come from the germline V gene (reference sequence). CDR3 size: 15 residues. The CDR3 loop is CASSPQTENTDTQYF. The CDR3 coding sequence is TGTGCCAGCAGCCCCCAGACAGAGAACACAGATACGCAGTATTTT. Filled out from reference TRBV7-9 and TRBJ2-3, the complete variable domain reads DTGVSQNPRHKITKRGQNVTFRCDPISEHNRLYWYRQTLGQGPEFLTYFQNEAQLEKSRLLSDRFSAERPKGSFSTLEIQRTEQGDSAMYLCASSPQTENTDTQYFGPGTRLTVL.